This TCR beta chain came from a study of regulatory T cells in long-lasting Graves disease. Study background: Positive TSH receptor antibodies alongside over 5 years of antithyroid drugs were what marked Graves' disease as persistent. General observations from the study: Persistent Graves' patients had lower TCR diversity than newly diagnosed ones.

Comments on this clonotype: Its antigen remains unknown.

For TCR beta, libraries came from iRepertoire HTBI primers and Arm-PCR of CDR3 regions. TCRdb redid the calling of the multiplex PCR reads with MiXCR, one entry per CDR3 protein. The table shows about 660,000 distinct CDR3 sequences, with 30% occurring only once. Trimming took 5 bases from V and 6 from J; bases not matched to a gene: 14. CDR1 SGDLS and CDR2 YYNGEE come from the germline V gene. This CDR3 is 19 amino acids long. As for time point: persistent/refractory GD, antithyroid drugs over 5 years with positive TRAb. The TCR library was made from RNA extracted from PBMCs. American Thyroid Association guidelines served as the basis for diagnosing Graves' disease.

The rearrangement links TRBV9 to TRBJ2-2; 15 nucleotides line up with TRBD2. This specimen consisted of peripheral blood mononuclear cells (PBMCs), obtained when the disease was refractory, from a patient treated with antithyroid drugs. The clonotype was recovered from a female donor with Graves disease. CDR3 nucleotides: TGTGCCAGCAGGAAGGGACTAGCGGGAGGATATGCGGGCGCCGGGGAGCTGTTTTTT. Protein: CASRKGLAGGYAGAGELFF.